This T cell receptor (beta chain) was identified in a study of T cell responses to AZD1222 COVID-19 vaccine. Germline loops: CDR1 SGDLS, CDR2 YYNGEE. Trimming took 0 bases from V and 8 from J, leaving 11 bases between them. The length of the CDR3 is 14 residues. Sequencing used immunoSEQ multiplex PCR; TCRdb keeps in-frame clones, though not all of them. The data show 150,000 to 200,000 clones, just over 90% seen once. Sequenced here: peripheral blood, sampled 28 days after the second AZD1222 dose. This chain connects TRBV9 to TRBJ1-4, with D tentatively TRBD1 (6 bases). The clonotype was recovered from an adult who received the AZD1222 COVID-19 vaccine. The CDR3 protein is CASSVGGGREKLFF. CDR3 in DNA: TGTGCCAGCAGCGTAGGAGGGGGAAGGGAAAAACTGTTTTTT.